This T cell receptor (beta chain) was obtained from a study of Tregs in tolerant kidney transplant recipients. The CDR3 sequence is 16 residues long. Germline loops: CDR1 LNHDA, CDR2 SQIVND (reference sequence). Trimming removed 7 bases from V and 6 bases from J, with 22 bases in between. Sequenced by immunoSEQ multiplex PCR; TCRdb stores in-frame clones only, minus some. Of around 70,000 clones detected, around nine tenths appear once; the ten largest clones hold over 9.5%. The chain combines TRBV19 with TRBJ2-1, with a tentative D call TRBD1 (6 bases). This sequence was found in a human donor who received a combined kidney and bone marrow transplant. The sample here was CD8+ T cells from blood, taken before the transplant. CDR3 residues: CASTMAGSIRGNEQFF. CDR3 bases: TGTGCCAGTACTATGGCCGGCTCAATCAGGGGCAATGAGCAGTTCTTC. The full variable domain, rest sourced from reference TRBV19 and TRBJ2-1, is DGGITQSPKYLFRKEGQNVTLSCEQNLNHDAMYWYRQDPGQGLRLIYYSQIVNDFQKGDIAEGYSVSREKKESFPLTVTSAQKNPTAFYLCASTMAGSIRGNEQFFGPGTRLTVL.